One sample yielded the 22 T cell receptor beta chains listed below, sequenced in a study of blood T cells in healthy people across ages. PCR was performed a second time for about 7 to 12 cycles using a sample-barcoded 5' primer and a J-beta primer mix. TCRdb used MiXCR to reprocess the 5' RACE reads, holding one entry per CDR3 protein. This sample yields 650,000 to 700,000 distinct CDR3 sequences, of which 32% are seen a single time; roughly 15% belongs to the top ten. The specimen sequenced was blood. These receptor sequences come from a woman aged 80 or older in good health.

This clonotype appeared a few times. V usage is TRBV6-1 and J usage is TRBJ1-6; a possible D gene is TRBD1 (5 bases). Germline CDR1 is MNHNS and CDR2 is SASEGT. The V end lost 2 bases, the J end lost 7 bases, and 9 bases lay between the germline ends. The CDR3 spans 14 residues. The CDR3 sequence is CASSETRGNSPLHF. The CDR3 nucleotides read TGTGCCAGCAGTGAAACCCGGGGGAATTCACCCCTCCACTTT.

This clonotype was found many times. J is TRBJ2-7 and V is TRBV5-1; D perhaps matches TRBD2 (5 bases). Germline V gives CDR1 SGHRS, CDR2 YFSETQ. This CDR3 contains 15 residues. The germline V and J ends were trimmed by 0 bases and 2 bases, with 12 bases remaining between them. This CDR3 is CASSLEGGPPYEQYF. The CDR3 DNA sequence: TGCGCCAGCAGCTTGGAGGGCGGGCCCCCCTACGAGCAGTACTTC.

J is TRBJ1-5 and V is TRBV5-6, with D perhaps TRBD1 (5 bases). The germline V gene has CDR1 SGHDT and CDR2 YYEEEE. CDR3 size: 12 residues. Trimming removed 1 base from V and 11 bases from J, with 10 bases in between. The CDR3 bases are TGTGCCAGCAGCTTGATGGGGGGGACCCAGCATTTT. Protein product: CASSLMGGTQHF.

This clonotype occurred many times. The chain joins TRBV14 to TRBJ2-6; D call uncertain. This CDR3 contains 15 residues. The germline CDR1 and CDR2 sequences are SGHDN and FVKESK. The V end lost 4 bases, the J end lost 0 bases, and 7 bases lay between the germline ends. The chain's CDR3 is CASSPQFSGANVLTF. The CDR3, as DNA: TGTGCCAGCAGCCCACAGTTCTCTGGGGCCAACGTCCTGACTTTC.

CDR3 in DNA: TGTGCCAGCAGATGGGACAGTCCAAATTCACCCCTCCACTTT. Translation gives CASRWDSPNSPLHF. The genes are TRBV7-8 and TRBJ1-6, with TRBD1 matching over 7 bases. There are 14 residues in the CDR3. Germline CDR1 SGHVS, CDR2 FQNEAQ. Trimming cost V 6 bases and J 7 bases; bases outside gene matches: 6.

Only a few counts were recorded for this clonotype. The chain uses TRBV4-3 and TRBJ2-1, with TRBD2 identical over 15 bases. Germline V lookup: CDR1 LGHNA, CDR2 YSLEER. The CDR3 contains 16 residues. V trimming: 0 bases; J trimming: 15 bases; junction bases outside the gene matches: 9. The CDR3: CASSQDRRTSGGGAFF. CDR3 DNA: TGCGCCAGCAGCCAAGATCGGAGGACTAGCGGGGGGGGCGCGTTCTTC.

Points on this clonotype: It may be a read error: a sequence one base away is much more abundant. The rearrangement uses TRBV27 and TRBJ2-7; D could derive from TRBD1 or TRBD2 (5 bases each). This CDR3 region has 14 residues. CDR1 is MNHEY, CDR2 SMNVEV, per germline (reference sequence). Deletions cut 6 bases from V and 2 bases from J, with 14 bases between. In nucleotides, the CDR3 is TGTGCCAGCAGGGTGGGACGGCTAGCCTACGAGCAGTACTTC. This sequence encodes CASRVGRLAYEQYF.

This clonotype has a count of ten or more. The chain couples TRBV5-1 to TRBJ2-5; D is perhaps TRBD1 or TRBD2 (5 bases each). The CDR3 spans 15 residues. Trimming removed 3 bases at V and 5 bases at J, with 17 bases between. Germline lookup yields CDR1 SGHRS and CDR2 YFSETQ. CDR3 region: CASSSGTRPGETQYF. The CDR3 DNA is TGCGCCAGCAGCTCCGGGACGAGGCCAGGGGAGACCCAGTACTTC.

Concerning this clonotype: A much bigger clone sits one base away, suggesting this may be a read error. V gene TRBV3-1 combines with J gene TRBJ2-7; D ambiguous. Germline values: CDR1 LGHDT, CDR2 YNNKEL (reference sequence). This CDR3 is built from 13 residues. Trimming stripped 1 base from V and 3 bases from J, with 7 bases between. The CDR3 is CASSQGNCYEQYF. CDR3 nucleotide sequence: TGTGCCAGCAGCCAAGGGAACTGCTACGAGCAGTACTTC.

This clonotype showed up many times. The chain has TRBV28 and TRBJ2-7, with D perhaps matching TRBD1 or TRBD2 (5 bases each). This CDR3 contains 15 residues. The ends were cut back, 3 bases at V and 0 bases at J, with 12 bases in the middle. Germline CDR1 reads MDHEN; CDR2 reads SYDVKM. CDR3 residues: CASSLRWGSSYEQYF. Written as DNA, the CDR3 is TGTGCCAGCAGTTTGAGGTGGGGGAGCTCCTACGAGCAGTACTTC.

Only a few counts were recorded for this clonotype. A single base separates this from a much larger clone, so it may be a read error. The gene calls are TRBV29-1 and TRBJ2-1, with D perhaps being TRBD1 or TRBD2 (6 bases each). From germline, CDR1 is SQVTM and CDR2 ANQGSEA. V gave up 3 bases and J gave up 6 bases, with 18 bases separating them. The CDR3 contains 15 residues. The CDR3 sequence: CSVEGGRNRGNEQFF. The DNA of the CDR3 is TGCAGCGTTGAGGGGGGCAGGAATAGGGGCAATGAGCAGTTCTTC.

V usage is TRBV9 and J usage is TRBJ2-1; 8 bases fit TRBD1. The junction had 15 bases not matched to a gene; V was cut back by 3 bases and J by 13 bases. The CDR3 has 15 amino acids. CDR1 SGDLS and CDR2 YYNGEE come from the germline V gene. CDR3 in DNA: TGTGCCAGCAGCGCGACCGCAGGGGGCAAAGAGACCCAGTTCTTC. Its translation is CASSATAGGKETQFF.

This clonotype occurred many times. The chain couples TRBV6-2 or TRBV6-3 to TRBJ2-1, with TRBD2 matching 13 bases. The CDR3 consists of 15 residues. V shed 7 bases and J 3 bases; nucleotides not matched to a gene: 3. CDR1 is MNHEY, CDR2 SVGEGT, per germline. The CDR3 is CASIRLAGGYNEQFF. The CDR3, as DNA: TGTGCCAGCATCAGACTAGCGGGGGGCTACAATGAGCAGTTCTTC.

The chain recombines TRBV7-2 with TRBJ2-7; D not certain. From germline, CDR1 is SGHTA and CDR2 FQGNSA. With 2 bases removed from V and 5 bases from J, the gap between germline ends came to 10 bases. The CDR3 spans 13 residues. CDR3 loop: CASSLQAGNEQYF. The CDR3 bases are TGTGCCAGCAGCTTACAGGCTGGGAACGAGCAGTACTTC.

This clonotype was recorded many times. CDR3 sequence: CATGGSGGAQPQHF. CDR3 nucleotide sequence: TGTGCCACCGGGGGCTCGGGAGGAGCACAGCCCCAGCATTTT. J is TRBJ1-5 and V is TRBV24-1, with a weak D call TRBD1 (6 bases). CDR3 length: 14 amino acids. Trimming took 9 bases from V and 7 from J, leaving 18 bases between them. Germline V gene sequence: CDR1 KGHDR, CDR2 SFDVKD.

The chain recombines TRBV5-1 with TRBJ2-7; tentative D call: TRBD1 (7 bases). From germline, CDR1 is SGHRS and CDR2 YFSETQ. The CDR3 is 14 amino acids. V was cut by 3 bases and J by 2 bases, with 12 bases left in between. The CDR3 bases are TGCGCCAGCAGCTCGGCAGGGGGGACCTACGAGCAGTACTTC. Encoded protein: CASSSAGGTYEQYF.

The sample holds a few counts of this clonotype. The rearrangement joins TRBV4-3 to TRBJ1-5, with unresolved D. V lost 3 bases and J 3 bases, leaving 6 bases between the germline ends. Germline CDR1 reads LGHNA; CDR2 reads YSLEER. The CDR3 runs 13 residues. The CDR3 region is CASSQTFNQPQHF. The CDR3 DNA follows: TGCGCCAGCAGCCAGACCTTCAATCAGCCCCAGCATTTT.

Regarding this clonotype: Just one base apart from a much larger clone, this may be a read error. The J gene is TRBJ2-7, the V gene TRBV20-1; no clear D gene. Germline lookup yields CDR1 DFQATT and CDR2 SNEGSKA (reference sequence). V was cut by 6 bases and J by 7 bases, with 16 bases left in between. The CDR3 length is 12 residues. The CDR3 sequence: CSAAPSFNEQYF. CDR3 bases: TGCAGTGCCGCCCCCAGCTTCAATGAGCAGTACTTC.

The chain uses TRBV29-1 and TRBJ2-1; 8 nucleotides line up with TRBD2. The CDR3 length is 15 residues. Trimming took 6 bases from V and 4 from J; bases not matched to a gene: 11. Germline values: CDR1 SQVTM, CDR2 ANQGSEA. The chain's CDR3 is CSVPREGRTYNEQFF. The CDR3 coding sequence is TGCAGCGTCCCCCGGGAGGGCAGGACTTACAATGAGCAGTTCTTC.

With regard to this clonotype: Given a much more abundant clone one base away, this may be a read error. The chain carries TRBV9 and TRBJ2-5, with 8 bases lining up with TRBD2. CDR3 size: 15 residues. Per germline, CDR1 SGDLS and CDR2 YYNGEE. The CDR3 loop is CAGSPHGRDQETQYF. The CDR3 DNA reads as TGTGCCGGCAGCCCGCACGGGAGGGACCAAGAGACCCAGTACTTC.

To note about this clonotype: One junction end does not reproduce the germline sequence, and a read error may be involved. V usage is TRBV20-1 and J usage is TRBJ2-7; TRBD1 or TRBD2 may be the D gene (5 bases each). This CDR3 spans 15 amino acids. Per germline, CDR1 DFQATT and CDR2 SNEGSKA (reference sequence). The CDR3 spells CGAPQPLKGTHEQYF. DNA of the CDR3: TGCGGTGCTCCTCAACCTCTGAAGGGGACCCACGAGCAGTACTTC.

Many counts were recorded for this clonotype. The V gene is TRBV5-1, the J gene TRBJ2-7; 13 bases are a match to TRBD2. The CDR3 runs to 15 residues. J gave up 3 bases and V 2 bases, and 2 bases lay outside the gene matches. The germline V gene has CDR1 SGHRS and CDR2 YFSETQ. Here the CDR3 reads CASSLRTSGGYEQYF. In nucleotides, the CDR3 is TGCGCCAGCAGCTTAAGGACTAGCGGGGGCTACGAGCAGTACTTC.